This TCR beta chain appears in the sequencing data of a study of PD-1 blockade in classical Hodgkin lymphoma. Study in general: Nivolumab dosed at 3 mg/kg went to patients intravenously every 2 weeks.

All trial patients relapsed after autologous stem cell transplantation. Isolation of CD4+ T cells from thawed PBMCs was performed by magnetic negative selection. Assay used: immunoSEQ multiplex PCR; TCRdb lists only in-frame clones, some missing. The top ten hold roughly 0.24% of the sample, which has 30,000 to 35,000 clones, 90% seen once. This CDR3 is built from 16 residues. Germline V gene data show CDR1 as SGHTA and CDR2 as FQGNSA. The germline V and J ends were trimmed by 5 bases and 3 bases, with 20 bases remaining between them. Findings and limits, study-wide: Individuals initiating nivolumab under 1 year after ASCT were excluded. Compared with baseline, CD4+ but not CD8+ TCR diversity had risen significantly by C4D1. Baseline TCR diversity was reportedly lower in newly diagnosed patients than in healthy donors. It was reported as lower still in relapsed/refractory patients.

For this clone: What it recognizes is unknown.

The receptor was derived from a human donor with classical Hodgkin lymphoma. The input for sequencing was CD4+ T cells from blood, taken at baseline. V is TRBV7-2 and J is TRBJ2-7; the D gene is possibly TRBD1 (5 bases). CDR3 bases: TGTGCCAGCAGCGGACGGTGGTTTGGGGCAGACTACGAGCAGTACTTC. Translation: CASSGRWFGADYEQYF. The full variable domain, its missing parts supplied by reference TRBV7-2 and TRBJ2-7, is GAGVSQSPSNKVTEKGKDVELRCDPISGHTALYWYRQSLGQGLEFLIYFQGNSAPDKSGLPSDRFSAERTGGSVSTLTIQRTQQEDSAVYLCASSGRWFGADYEQYFGPGTRLTVT.